The T cell receptor (beta chain) described here comes from a study of T cells in Graves' hyperthyroidism and ophthalmopathy. Researchers amplified the TCR beta CDR3 regions from RNA transcripts. A set of HTBI primers served as the primers for a first-round RT-PCR of the TCR CDR3. MiXCR, applied by TCRdb to the multiplex PCR reads, yields one record per CDR3 protein. Among 530,000 or so distinct CDR3 sequences, 17% were seen once, and the ten largest hold roughly 18%. The CDR3 totals 16 residues. Germline CDR1 is SGHTS and CDR2 is YDEGEE. V was clipped by 0 bases and J by 8 bases, with 20 bases between them. In its sample, this clonotype was seen a few times.

This sequence originates from a woman younger than 35 with Graves' ophthalmopathy. The chain has TRBV5-8 and TRBJ1-1; D is perhaps TRBD1 (6 bases). The sequenced sample was blood. This chain's CDR3 is CASSLGVLDSPGEAFF. For the CDR3, the DNA is TGTGCCAGCAGCTTGGGAGTGTTGGACAGCCCCGGAGAAGCTTTCTTT.